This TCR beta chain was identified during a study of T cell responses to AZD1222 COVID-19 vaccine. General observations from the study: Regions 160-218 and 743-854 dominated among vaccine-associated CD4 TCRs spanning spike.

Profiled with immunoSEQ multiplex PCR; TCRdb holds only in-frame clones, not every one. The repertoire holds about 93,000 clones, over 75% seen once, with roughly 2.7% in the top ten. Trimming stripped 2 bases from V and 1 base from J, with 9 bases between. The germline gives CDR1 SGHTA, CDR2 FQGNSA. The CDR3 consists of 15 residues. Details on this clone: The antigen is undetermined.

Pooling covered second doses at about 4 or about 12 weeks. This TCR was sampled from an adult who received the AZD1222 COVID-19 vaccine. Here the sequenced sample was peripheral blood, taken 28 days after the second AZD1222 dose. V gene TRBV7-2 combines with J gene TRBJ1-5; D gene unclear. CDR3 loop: CASSLYLLSNQPQHF. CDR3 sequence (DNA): TGTGCCAGCAGCTTATACTTGTTAAGCAATCAGCCCCAGCATTTT.